Below, one TCR beta chain is given with its context. The sample is drawn from a study of blood T cell repertoires in COVID-19. Study details: In each case, the material was cDNA or gDNA derived from T cells, B-cell-depleted T cells, or PBMCs.

Patients in Seattle were enrolled during active infection, then followed longitudinally. Per the original data handling: Estimated nucleated cell counts came from reference gene primer amplification. Measured with immunoSEQ multiplex PCR; TCRdb has only the in-frame clones, and not every one. V and J calls and clone size follow that table, whereas D and trimming were derived from the DNA. The profile shows roughly 180,000 clones, about 85% of them singletons. The CDR3 is 15 amino acids. J gave up 0 bases and V 1 base, and 2 bases lay outside the gene matches. Germline loops: CDR1 MNHNS, CDR2 SASEGT. Sequenced material: peripheral blood. This clonotype originated in a woman aged 50 to 60 with COVID-19, enrolled during active disease. V gene TRBV6-1 combines with J gene TRBJ1-2; TRBD1 aligns across 7 bases. CDR3 residues: CASSEGTGTNYGYTF. CDR3 sequence (DNA): TGTGCCAGCAGTGAAGGGACAGGAACTAACTATGGCTACACCTTC.